The 27 T cell receptor beta chains given below trace back to one sample, sequenced in a study of blood T cell repertoires in COVID-19. Sequencing was performed with immunoSEQ multiplex PCR; in TCRdb, only in-frame clones are kept and a portion is missing. The top ten hold less than 3.5% of the sample, which has some 270,000 clones, around 90% seen once. Sample: PBMCs or T cells enriched from blood (not recorded which). These receptors all stem from a man aged 40-55 years who had been exposed to COVID-19.

The rearrangement uses TRBV19 and TRBJ1-1, with D hard to call. Between the trimmed V and J ends, which lost 3 bases and 1 base, there was a span of 6 bases. Germline V gene sequence: CDR1 LNHDA, CDR2 SQIVND (reference sequence). The CDR3 totals 13 residues. The CDR3 is CASSIFSNTEAFF. In nucleotides, the CDR3 is TGTGCCAGTAGTATTTTCTCGAACACTGAAGCTTTCTTT. Full variable domain (outside the CDR3, taken from reference TRBV19 and TRBJ1-1): DGGITQSPKYLFRKEGQNVTLSCEQNLNHDAMYWYRQDPGQGLRLIYYSQIVNDFQKGDIAEGYSVSREKKESFPLTVTSAQKNPTAFYLCASSIFSNTEAFFGQGTRLTVV.

V usage is TRBV11-2 and J usage is TRBJ1-6; no definite D call. CDR1 is SGHAT and CDR2 is FQNNGV in the germline V gene. Trimming took 1 base from V and 2 from J, leaving 12 bases between them. The CDR3 is made up of 17 amino acids. As DNA, the CDR3 is TGTGCCAGCAGCTTAGTGCGTACGGAGACCTATAATTCACCCCTCCACTTT. It is translated as CASSLVRTETYNSPLHF.

This chain connects TRBV12-3 or TRBV12-4 to TRBJ1-1; 7 nucleotides align to TRBD1. This CDR3 comprises 12 residues. With 7 bases clipped from V and 10 bases from J, the junction kept 9 bases outside the gene matches. CDR3: CASTLGGRGAFF. The CDR3 coding sequence is TGTGCCAGCACCCTAGGGGGCAGGGGAGCTTTCTTT.

The genes are TRBV28 and TRBJ2-3; D is unresolved. V lost 2 bases and J lost 1, with 10 bases in between. Germline CDR1 MDHEN, CDR2 SYDVKM. The CDR3 sequence is 15 residues long. The CDR3 DNA follows: TGTGCCAGCAGTTTAAGTGGCACCCGCACAGATACGCAGTATTTT. It yields the protein CASSLSGTRTDTQYF.

The chain employs TRBV4-3 and TRBJ2-1; 10 bases are a match to TRBD2. Germline lookup yields CDR1 LGHNA and CDR2 YSLEER. The CDR3 spans 16 residues. Trimming cost V 2 bases and J 0 bases; bases outside gene matches: 1. CDR3 in DNA: TGCGCCAGCAGCCAAACTAGCGGGAACTCCTACAATGAGCAGTTCTTC. It yields the protein CASSQTSGNSYNEQFF.

The rearrangement links TRBV7-2 to TRBJ1-3, with 8 bases that match TRBD1. V lost 5 bases to trimming and J lost 2 bases; unmatched junction nucleotides: 11. The germline gives CDR1 SGHTA, CDR2 FQGNSA. The CDR3 covers 17 residues. The CDR3 DNA follows: TGTGCCAGCAGCCCATTCACAGGGGGTACGGCTGGAAACACCATATATTTT. Protein: CASSPFTGGTAGNTIYF.

The chain has TRBV29-1 and TRBJ2-7, with D maybe TRBD2 (6 bases). Per the germline V gene, CDR1 is SQVTM and CDR2 is ANQGSEA. V lost 3 bases and J 4 bases, leaving 10 bases between the germline ends. This CDR3 is 12 amino acids long. This CDR3 is CSVDGGRYEQYF. CDR3 DNA sequence: TGCAGCGTTGACGGGGGTCGGTACGAGCAGTACTTC.

This rearrangement joins TRBV5-1 to TRBJ1-1; TRBD1 is a possible D gene (5 bases). The CDR3 is 17 amino acids. The V end was cut by 2 bases, the J end by 4 bases, with 21 bases between. Germline V gene sequence: CDR1 SGHRS, CDR2 YFSETQ. CDR3 coding DNA: TGCGCCAGCAGCTTAGAAGGTATAACCTTGGGGCCCACTGAAGCTTTCTTT. Its protein product is CASSLEGITLGPTEAFF.

The genes are TRBV25-1 and TRBJ1-5; the D gene is possibly TRBD1 (6 bases). CDR1 and CDR2 (germline): MGHDK, SYGVNS. This CDR3 region has 14 residues. V gave up 1 base and J gave up 6 bases, with 10 bases separating them. CDR3 coding DNA: TGTGCCAGCAGTGAATCGGCCAGGGGTCAGCCCCAGCATTTT. Translated: CASSESARGQPQHF.

A single count supports this clone. The sample holds other DNA sequences that translate to the same CDR3. The rearrangement uses TRBV24-1 and TRBJ1-2, with TRBD1 identical over 12 bases. The germline gives CDR1 KGHDR, CDR2 SFDVKD. V gave up 3 bases and J gave up 7 bases; unmatched junction bases: 5. The CDR3 has 15 amino acids. The CDR3 loop reads CATSDPGQGASGYTF. The CDR3, as DNA: TGTGCCACCAGTGATCCGGGACAGGGGGCCTCTGGCTACACCTTC.

V is TRBV11-2 and J is TRBJ1-2; D possibly corresponds to TRBD1 (6 bases). The CDR3 is made up of 15 amino acids. Germline V lookup: CDR1 SGHAT, CDR2 FQNNGV. The V end lost 1 base, the J end lost 2 bases, and 11 bases lay between the germline ends. In nucleotides, the CDR3 is TGTGCCAGCAGCTTAGTGGACGGACAGAACTATGGCTACACCTTC. This sequence encodes CASSLVDGQNYGYTF.

The chain combines TRBV11-3 with TRBJ1-1; D is perhaps TRBD1 (6 bases). The CDR3 loop spans 13 amino acids. V was clipped by 3 bases and J by 5 bases, with 10 bases between them. Germline V CDR1 and CDR2: SGHNT, YENEEA. The CDR3 coding sequence is TGTGCCAGCAGCTTGATCAGGGGAACTGAAGCTTTCTTT. It translates to CASSLIRGTEAFF.

V and J are TRBV11-2 and TRBJ1-2; D unresolved. The germline V gene has CDR1 SGHAT and CDR2 FQNNGV. V was cut by 0 bases and J by 8 bases, with 7 bases left in between. This CDR3 region has 12 residues. The CDR3 reads CASSLDLLGYTF. In DNA, the CDR3 is TGTGCCAGCAGCTTAGACCTCCTCGGCTACACCTTC.

This chain joins TRBV4-2 and TRBJ2-7; D is perhaps TRBD1 (6 bases). Trimming removed 2 bases from V and 7 bases from J, with 9 bases in between. Germline lookup yields CDR1 LGHNA and CDR2 YNFKEQ. This CDR3 has 12 amino acids. Here the CDR3 DNA reads TGTGCCAGCAGCCAACCAGGGGTGGAGCAGTACTTC. It is translated as CASSQPGVEQYF.

V usage is TRBV29-1 and J usage is TRBJ2-7, with TRBD2 matching over 7 bases. CDR1 is SQVTM and CDR2 is ANQGSEA in the germline V gene. The CDR3 runs 14 residues. Trimming removed 4 bases from V and 2 bases from J; junction bases left unmatched: 8. DNA of the CDR3: TGCAGCGTTGTACCGCGGGGGAACCCCTACGAGCAGTACTTC. Protein: CSVVPRGNPYEQYF.

V is TRBV5-1 and J is TRBJ2-2; tentative D call: TRBD2 (6 bases). Germline V lookup: CDR1 SGHRS, CDR2 YFSETQ. The CDR3 is made up of 16 amino acids. The ends were cut back, 2 bases at V and 0 bases at J, with 11 bases in the middle. For the CDR3, the DNA is TGCGCCAGCAGCTTTTCTAGCGTTGCGAACACCGGGGAGCTGTTTTTT. As protein: CASSFSSVANTGELFF.

The chain recombines TRBV4-3 with TRBJ1-4; D not resolved. The CDR3 is 16 residues long. The V gene's germline CDR1 is LGHNA and CDR2 YSLEER. Between the trimmed V and J ends, which lost 4 bases and 0 bases, there was a span of 12 bases. The CDR3 region has the DNA TGCGCCAGCAGCCCCCAAATGAGGGCAACTAATGAAAAACTGTTTTTT. This gives the protein CASSPQMRATNEKLFF.

This rearrangement joins TRBV19 to TRBJ2-1; TRBD2 matches at 15 bases. V gave up 5 bases and J gave up 6 bases; unmatched junction bases: 5. Per germline, CDR1 LNHDA and CDR2 SQIVND (reference sequence). The CDR3 covers 16 residues. The CDR3 DNA sequence: TGTGCCAGTAGTCTGAGGACTAGCGGGAGGGTCAATGAGCAGTTCTTC. It translates to CASSLRTSGRVNEQFF.

V is TRBV20-1 and J is TRBJ2-5, with D possibly TRBD1 on 5 matching bases. The germline V and J ends were trimmed by 3 bases and 1 base, with 12 bases remaining between them. The CDR3 runs 14 residues. From germline, CDR1 is DFQATT and CDR2 SNEGSKA (reference sequence). The CDR3 nucleotides are TGCAGTGCTAGTAAAGGGCAGGGCCAAGAGACCCAGTACTTC. Its translation is CSASKGQGQETQYF.

The chain carries TRBV24-1 and TRBJ2-5; possible D gene TRBD1, 5 bases. This CDR3 is 14 amino acids long. Trimming pared 1 base from V and 5 bases from J, leaving 10 bases between. Germline V gives CDR1 KGHDR, CDR2 SFDVKD. CDR3 amino acids: CATSDLVDTETQYF. The CDR3 coding sequence is TGTGCCACCAGTGATTTAGTGGACACCGAGACCCAGTACTTC.

This chain joins TRBV20-1 and TRBJ2-7; D is uncertain. CDR1 is DFQATT, CDR2 SNEGSKA, per germline (reference sequence). The CDR3 is 14 amino acids. V dropped 3 bases and J dropped 0 bases, with 12 bases sitting between them. The CDR3, as DNA: TGCAGTGCTAGTGTCGCGGTGAGCTCCTACGAGCAGTACTTC. It specifies CSASVAVSSYEQYF.

V usage is TRBV14 and J usage is TRBJ1-1; D not certain. Germline V lookup: CDR1 SGHDN, CDR2 FVKESK. The length of the CDR3 is 13 residues. The V end was cut by 4 bases, the J end by 3 bases, with 9 bases between. The CDR3 DNA sequence: TGTGCCAGCAGCCCCGACGGGGACACTGAAGCTTTCTTT. Amino acids: CASSPDGDTEAFF.

The chain employs TRBV3-1 (or the pseudogene TRBV3-2) and TRBJ2-1; 10 nucleotides line up with TRBD2. The CDR3 loop spans 13 amino acids. Germline CDR1 reads LGHDT; CDR2 reads YNNKEL (reference sequence). Trimming cost V 4 bases and J 11 bases; bases outside gene matches: 5. This CDR3 reads CASSPRTSGKQFF. In nucleotides, the CDR3 is TGTGCCAGCAGCCCCCGGACTAGCGGAAAGCAGTTCTTC.

The rearrangement joins TRBV7-6 to TRBJ2-2, with D hard to call. The CDR3 length is 12 residues. CDR1 is SGHVS, CDR2 FNYEAQ, per germline. The germline V and J ends were trimmed by 4 bases and 5 bases, with 5 bases remaining between them. CDR3 nucleotide sequence: TGTGCCAGCAGCTCTAAAACCGGGGAGCTGTTTTTT. Its translation: CASSSKTGELFF.

The chain couples TRBV7-9 to TRBJ1-1; 7 bases are a match to TRBD1. The V and J ends lost 4 bases and 1 base, in that order; junction bases with no gene match: 15. This CDR3 region has 18 residues. The germline V gene has CDR1 SEHNR and CDR2 FQNEAQ (reference sequence). The CDR3 DNA sequence: TGTGCCAGCAGCTCTAGGGTCATGAAGGGACAGCGGAACACTGAAGCTTTCTTT. Amino acids: CASSSRVMKGQRNTEAFF.

The genes are TRBV6-5 and TRBJ1-2; TRBD1 might be the D (5 bases). CDR1 and CDR2 from the germline V gene are MNHEY and SVGAGI. The length of the CDR3 is 11 residues. V shed 4 bases and J shed 7 bases, with 7 bases lying between them. CDR3 DNA sequence: TGTGCCAGCAGTTCCAGGGCTGGCTACACCTTC. Its protein is CASSSRAGYTF.

Regarding this clone: Additional DNA sequences in this sample encode the identical CDR3. The chain couples TRBV5-4 to TRBJ1-2, with D perhaps TRBD1 (6 bases). V was pared by 2 bases and J by 1 base, with 6 bases between. The CDR3 consists of 13 residues. Germline lookup yields CDR1 SGHNT and CDR2 YYREEE (reference sequence). DNA of the CDR3: TGTGCCAGCAGCTTACAGGGTAACTATGGCTACACCTTC. This encodes CASSLQGNYGYTF.